A single T cell receptor (beta chain) is shown here with its context. Each subset's genomic DNA was shared equally among a number of immunoSEQ plates. The repertoire was sequenced with immunoSEQ multiplex PCR; TCRdb's copy has only in-frame clones and lacks some. The sample carries about 2 million clones, 95% recorded once. CD4+ cells were split into CD45RA+ naive and CD45RA-negative memory subsets. This sample stems from a study of shared clonotypes between healthy human individuals. The source material was naive CD4+ T cells sorted from blood. Documented subset: CD45RA+ positively selected. This receptor was obtained from a young man in good health.

Here the CDR3 DNA reads TGCAGCGTTGTTGTCAGGGGGGAGACCCAGTACTTC. This translates into CSVVVRGETQYF. V usage is TRBV29-1 and J usage is TRBJ2-5; TRBD1 agrees at 7 bases. Germline CDR1 and CDR2: SQVTM and ANQGSEA. The CDR3 length is 12 residues. V lost 4 bases and J lost 5; bases outside the gene matches: 4.